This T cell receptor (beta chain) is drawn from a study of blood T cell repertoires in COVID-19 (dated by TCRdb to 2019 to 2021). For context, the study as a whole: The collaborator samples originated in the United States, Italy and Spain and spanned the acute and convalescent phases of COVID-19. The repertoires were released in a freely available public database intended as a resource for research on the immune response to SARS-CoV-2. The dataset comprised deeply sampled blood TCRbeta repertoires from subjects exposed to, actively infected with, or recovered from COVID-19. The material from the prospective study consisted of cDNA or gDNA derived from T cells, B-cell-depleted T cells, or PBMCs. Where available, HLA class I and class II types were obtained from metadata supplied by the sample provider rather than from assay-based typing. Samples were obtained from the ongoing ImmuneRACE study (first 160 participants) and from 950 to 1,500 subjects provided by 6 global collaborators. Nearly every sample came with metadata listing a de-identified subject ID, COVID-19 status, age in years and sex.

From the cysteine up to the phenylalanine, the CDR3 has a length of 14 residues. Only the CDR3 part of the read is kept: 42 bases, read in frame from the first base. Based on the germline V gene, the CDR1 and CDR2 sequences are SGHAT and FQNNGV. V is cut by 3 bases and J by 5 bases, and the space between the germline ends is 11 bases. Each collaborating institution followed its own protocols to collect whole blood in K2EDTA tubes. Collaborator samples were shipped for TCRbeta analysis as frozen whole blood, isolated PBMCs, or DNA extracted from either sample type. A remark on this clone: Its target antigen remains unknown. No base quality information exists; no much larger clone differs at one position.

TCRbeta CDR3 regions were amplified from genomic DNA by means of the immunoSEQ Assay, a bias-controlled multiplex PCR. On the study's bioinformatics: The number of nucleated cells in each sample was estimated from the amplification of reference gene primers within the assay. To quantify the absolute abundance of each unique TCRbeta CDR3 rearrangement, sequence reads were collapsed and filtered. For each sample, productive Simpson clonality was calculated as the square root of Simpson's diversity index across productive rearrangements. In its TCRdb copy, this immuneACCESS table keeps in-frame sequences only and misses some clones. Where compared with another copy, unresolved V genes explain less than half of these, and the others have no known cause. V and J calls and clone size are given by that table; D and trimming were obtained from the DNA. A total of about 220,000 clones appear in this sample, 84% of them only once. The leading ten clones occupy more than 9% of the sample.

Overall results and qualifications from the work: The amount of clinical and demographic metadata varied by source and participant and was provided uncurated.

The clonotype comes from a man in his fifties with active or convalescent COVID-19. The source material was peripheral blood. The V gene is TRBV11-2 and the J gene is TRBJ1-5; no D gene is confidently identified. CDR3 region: CASSLRSEHQPQHF. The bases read TGTGCCAGCAGCTTGAGGTCGGAACATCAGCCCCAGCATTTT.